These 11 T cell receptor beta chains were sequenced from one sample in a study of tumor and adjacent non-tumor tissue in lung cancer. No cell sorting was done before RNA was extracted from the tissue. A modified ARM-PCR protocol with three rounds of nested PCR amplified TCRbeta. TCRdb reprocessed the multiplex PCR reads via MiXCR and lists one record per CDR3 protein. Of around 70,000 distinct CDR3 sequences in the sample, 60% are singletons; the top ten hold 20% to 25%. The sequenced material came from lung tumor tissue. The receptors were gathered from a man aged 45-65 years with non-small cell lung cancer.

A word on this clonotype: This may be a read error, as it is one base from a much larger clone. The CDR3 does not end in the conserved phenylalanine or tryptophan, so this is likely a read error. CDR3 sequence reads: CASTDTSGNYEQYS. The CDR3 nucleotides are TGTGCCAGCACCGACACTAGCGGGAACTACGAGCAGTACTCC. This chain joins TRBV6-1 and TRBJ2-7, with 10 bases identical to TRBD2. V trimming: 7 bases; J trimming: 3 bases; junction bases outside the gene matches: 6. This CDR3 spans 14 amino acids. In germline, CDR1 is MNHNS, CDR2 SASEGT.

The sample holds many counts of this clonotype. The V call is TRBV30, the J call TRBJ2-3; D remains unclear. Germline loops: CDR1 GTSNPN, CDR2 SVGIG (reference sequence). The V end lost 0 bases, the J end lost 10 bases, and 11 bases lay between the germline ends. The CDR3 runs 12 residues. The CDR3 here is CAWSVTVEAQYF. The CDR3 nucleotides read TGTGCCTGGAGTGTAACGGTTGAGGCGCAGTATTTT.

This clonotype was found a few times. The missing conserved phenylalanine or tryptophan at the end of this CDR3 makes a read error likely. The DNA is left out, because the CDR3 cannot be placed on it with certainty; the CDR3 is given as TCRdb lists it. V usage is TRBV12-3 or TRBV12-4 and J usage is TRBJ2-1; TRBD1, the table's D call, was not compared with the DNA. The CDR3 has 14 amino acids, counting both end residues. Here the CDR3 reads CASSFVGGYNEQFL.

Turning to this clonotype: This may be a read error, as it is one base from a much larger clone. This chain connects TRBV13 to TRBJ2-1; D not resolved. The germline V gene has CDR1 PRHDT and CDR2 FYEKMQ (reference sequence). CDR3 size: 13 residues. The CDR3 protein is CVSSLGRGVWPFF. The CDR3 DNA is TGTGTCAGCAGCTTAGGTCGAGGAGTGTGGCCGTTCTTC.

V is TRBV11-1 and J is TRBJ1-1; D is unresolved. The germline V and J ends were trimmed by 4 bases and 7 bases, with 10 bases remaining between them. The CDR3 extends over 12 amino acids. The germline V gene has CDR1 SGHAT and CDR2 FQDESV (reference sequence). As DNA, the CDR3 is TGTGCCAGCAGCTCAACTGGGAGTGAAGCTTTCTTT. Translation: CASSSTGSEAFF.

Relative to its sample, this clonotype is medium-sized (0.01 to 0.1%). The V call is TRBV11-1, the J call TRBJ2-1; the D gene could be TRBD1 or TRBD2 (5 bases each). From germline, CDR1 is SGHAT and CDR2 FQDESV (reference sequence). The V gene lost 1 base and the J gene lost 10 bases, with 17 bases spanning the gap. The CDR3 runs to 15 residues. Written as DNA, the CDR3 is TGTGCCAGCAGCTTAGGAGTGATTGGGGGAGAGGAGCAGTTCTTC. Its protein product is CASSLGVIGGEEQFF. Based on the CDR3 plus reference TRBV11-1 and TRBJ2-1, the full variable domain is EAEVAQSPRYKITEKSQAVAFWCDPISGHATLYWYRQILGQGPELLVQFQDESVVDDSQLPKDRFSAERLKGVDSTLKIQPAELGDSAMYLCASSLGVIGGEEQFFGPGTRLTVL.

Sample share makes this clonotype medium-sized. V gene TRBV6-5 combines with J gene TRBJ2-5; D possibly matches TRBD1 or TRBD2 (5 bases each). CDR1 and CDR2 (germline): MNHEY, SVGAGI. The CDR3 has 15 amino acids. Deletions cut 5 bases from V and 4 bases from J, with 17 bases between. Here the CDR3 DNA reads TGTGCCAGCAGTCGTACCGGGACCGAGGGAGAGACCCAGTACTTC. This gives the protein CASSRTGTEGETQYF.

Worth noting for this clonotype: Since a much larger clone is just one base distant, this may be a read error. The V gene is TRBV6-5, the J gene TRBJ2-7, with D hard to call. V was pared by 3 bases and J by 0 bases, with 9 bases between. This CDR3 has 14 amino acids. Germline-derived CDR1 and CDR2 are MNHEY and SVGAGI. The CDR3 reads CASSYSFLSYEQYF. As DNA, the CDR3 is TGTGCCAGCAGTTATAGCTTTCTCTCCTACGAGCAGTACTTC.

In regard to this clonotype: A read error may account for a junction end that differs from germline. V gene TRBV6-5 combines with J gene TRBJ2-7; D might be TRBD2 (5 bases). CDR1 is MNHEY, CDR2 SVGAGI, per germline. This CDR3 has 15 residues. The CDR3 is CAGSPGNTETGEQYF. CDR3 DNA: TGTGCCGGCAGTCCTGGGAATACAGAAACGGGAGAGCAGTACTTC.

Comments on this clonotype: A much larger clone is a single base away; this may be a read error. The V call is TRBV7-9, the J call TRBJ2-2, with 7 bases fitting TRBD1. V trimming: 5 bases; J trimming: 2 bases; junction bases outside the gene matches: 11. The CDR3 consists of 17 residues. The germline CDR1 and CDR2 sequences are SEHNR and FQNEAQ (reference sequence). CDR3 DNA sequence: TGTGCCAGCAGCACCGAGACAGGGAGCGGAAACACCGGGGAGCTGTTTTTT. Its translation: CASSTETGSGNTGELFF.

As for this clonotype: The junction differs from germline at one of its ends, possibly a read error. The rearrangement joins TRBV28 to TRBJ1-2; D remains unclear. The CDR3 consists of 13 residues. In germline, CDR1 is MDHEN, CDR2 SYDVKM. The CDR3 nucleotides are TGTGCCAGCAACCCTCCCCGGCAGTATGGCTACATCTTC. Residues: CASNPPRQYGYIF.